Listed here are 25 T cell receptor beta chains from one sample, sequenced in a study of blood T cell repertoires in COVID-19. Using immunoSEQ multiplex PCR, the repertoire was profiled, and TCRdb retains in-frame clones only, with some absent. The sample holds a few hundred thousand clones, around four fifths seen once. The sequenced sample consisted of peripheral blood. The receptors were sampled from a woman in her fifties or sixties with active or convalescent COVID-19.

This clone was seen more than once but under ten times. J is TRBJ1-5 and V is TRBV5-1; 7 bases are shared with TRBD1. CDR1 SGHRS and CDR2 YFSETQ come from the germline V gene. V lost 5 bases to trimming and J lost 1 base; unmatched junction nucleotides: 6. The CDR3 extends over 15 amino acids. The CDR3 reads CASSLQGKSNQPQHF. The CDR3 coding sequence is TGCGCCAGCAGTTTACAGGGGAAGAGCAATCAGCCCCAGCATTTT.

This sequence joins TRBV11-3 and TRBJ2-4, with TRBD2 matching 9 bases. The CDR3 is 15 amino acids. From germline, CDR1 is SGHNT and CDR2 YENEEA. V was pared by 5 bases and J by 6 bases, with 8 bases of the junction left unmatched. CDR3 in DNA: TGTGCCAGCAGCATTCCCGGCGGGAGGGGAAACATTCAGTACTTC. Translated: CASSIPGGRGNIQYF. Looking up the rest from reference TRBV11-3 and TRBJ2-4 gives the full variable domain: EAGVVQSPRYKIIEKKQPVAFWCNPISGHNTLYWYLQNLGQGPELLIRYENEEAVDDSQLPKDRFSAERLKGVDSTLKIQPAELGDSAVYLCASSIPGGRGNIQYFGAGTRLSVL.

This clone appeared a single time. The chain couples TRBV6-5 to TRBJ1-5; D gene uncertain. V shed 5 bases and J shed 5 bases, with 10 bases lying between them. The germline V gene has CDR1 MNHEY and CDR2 SVGAGI. The CDR3 totals 13 residues. This CDR3 reads CASSMGRYQPQHF. The CDR3 DNA follows: TGTGCCAGCAGTATGGGGAGATATCAGCCCCAGCATTTT.

This clone was seen a single time. The rearrangement joins TRBV27 to TRBJ1-1; D is ambiguous. Germline CDR1 reads MNHEY; CDR2 reads SMNVEV (reference sequence). The germline V and J ends were trimmed by 8 bases and 6 bases, with 16 bases remaining between them. The CDR3 has 13 residues. The CDR3 loop reads CASQSGRLAEAFF. CDR3 DNA sequence: TGTGCCAGCCAGAGTGGGAGGCTCGCTGAAGCTTTCTTT.

The rearrangement links TRBV5-4 to TRBJ2-7; D may be TRBD1 (6 bases). Germline CDR1 and CDR2: SGHNT and YYREEE (reference sequence). The CDR3 runs 13 residues. Trimming took 2 bases from V and 5 from J, leaving 11 bases between them. CDR3 region: CASSLTPGDEQYF. In DNA form, the CDR3 reads TGTGCCAGCAGCTTAACGCCAGGGGACGAGCAGTACTTC.

V gene TRBV7-9 combines with J gene TRBJ2-1; 11 nucleotides match TRBD2. The CDR3 contains 17 residues. V trimming: 3 bases; J trimming: 4 bases; junction bases outside the gene matches: 8. Germline CDR1 and CDR2: SEHNR and FQNEAQ (reference sequence). The CDR3: CASSLDQLAGVYNEQFF. CDR3 sequence (DNA): TGTGCCAGCAGCTTGGACCAACTAGCGGGAGTTTACAATGAGCAGTTCTTC.

The chain employs TRBV9 and TRBJ2-1; 9 nucleotides agree with TRBD2. This CDR3 has 14 residues. The junction had 2 bases not matched to a gene; V was cut back by 5 bases and J by 2 bases. From germline, CDR1 is SGDLS and CDR2 YYNGEE. The DNA for the CDR3 is TGTGCCAGCAGTCCTAGCGGGGCCTACAATGAGCAGTTCTTC. Its protein product is CASSPSGAYNEQFF.

The chain joins TRBV20-1 to TRBJ2-3; TRBD2 is a possible D gene (6 bases). With 3 bases removed from V and 0 bases from J, the gap between germline ends came to 13 bases. The V gene's germline CDR1 is DFQATT and CDR2 SNEGSKA (reference sequence). The CDR3 runs 15 residues. This CDR3 reads CSASEPSASTDTQYF. CDR3 bases: TGCAGTGCTAGTGAGCCTAGCGCCAGCACAGATACGCAGTATTTT.

The chain recombines TRBV18 with TRBJ2-7; TRBD2 matches at 9 bases. Looked up from germline, CDR1 is KGHSH and CDR2 is LQKENI. The CDR3 runs to 23 residues. J gave up 3 bases and V 3 bases, and 30 bases lay outside the gene matches. The CDR3 protein is CASSPNTRKSSGISAGQIYEQYF. As DNA, the CDR3 is TGTGCCAGCTCACCTAACACACGGAAGTCTAGCGGGATATCTGCGGGCCAGATCTACGAGCAGTACTTC.

The genes are TRBV7-9 and TRBJ2-6, with D unresolved. The CDR3 is 17 residues long. CDR1 SEHNR and CDR2 FQNEAQ come from the germline V gene (reference sequence). Deletions cut 4 bases from V and 0 bases from J, with 13 bases between. For the CDR3, the DNA is TGTGCCAGCAGCTCAGGCTCTGCGAACTCTGGGGCCAACGTCCTGACTTTC. Encoded protein: CASSSGSANSGANVLTF.

The V call is TRBV6-4, the J call TRBJ2-2; 8 bases line up with TRBD1. CDR1 MRHNA and CDR2 SNTAGT come from the germline V gene. The CDR3 length is 14 residues. Losses at the gene ends were 6 bases for V and 0 bases for J; bases not matched to a gene: 0. Here the CDR3 reads CASSRGPNTGELFF. CDR3 DNA: TGTGCCAGCAGCAGGGGGCCGAACACCGGGGAGCTGTTTTTT.

The chain joins TRBV5-6 to TRBJ1-1; D is possibly TRBD1 (5 bases). The CDR3 consists of 15 residues. Deletions cut 0 bases from V and 1 base from J, with 10 bases between. The V gene's germline CDR1 is SGHDT and CDR2 YYEEEE. The CDR3 bases are TGTGCCAGCAGCTTGGGGCGGGGGAGGAACACTGAAGCTTTCTTT. This encodes CASSLGRGRNTEAFF.

V usage is TRBV2 and J usage is TRBJ2-7, with TRBD2 matching 13 bases. Germline loops: CDR1 SNHLY, CDR2 FYNNEI. The V and J ends lost 8 bases and 4 bases, in that order; junction bases with no gene match: 5. This CDR3 comprises 14 residues. CDR3 protein: CASYGTSGMYEQYF. CDR3 nucleotides: TGTGCCAGCTATGGGACTAGCGGGATGTACGAGCAGTACTTC.

V gene TRBV7-9 combines with J gene TRBJ2-7; no definite D call. Looked up from germline, CDR1 is SEHNR and CDR2 is FQNEAQ (reference sequence). The CDR3 runs to 11 residues. V lost 2 bases to trimming and J lost 6 bases, with 5 bases between them. CDR3 nucleotides: TGTGCCAGCAGCTTATTTCTCGAGCAGTACTTC. It translates to CASSLFLEQYF.

This chain links TRBV30 with TRBJ1-2; D ambiguous. Looked up from germline, CDR1 is GTSNPN and CDR2 is SVGIG (reference sequence). The CDR3 has 12 amino acids. V was pared by 2 bases and J by 8 bases, with 12 bases between. In nucleotides, the CDR3 is TGTGCCTGGAGTCTGGGTCTAGGAGGCTACACCTTC. This translates into CAWSLGLGGYTF.

The gene calls are TRBV15 and TRBJ2-5; D perhaps matches TRBD2 (7 bases). With 5 bases removed from V and 3 bases from J, the gap between germline ends came to 13 bases. Germline V gene lookup returns CDR1 LNHNV and CDR2 YYDKDF (reference sequence). CDR3 length: 14 amino acids. The CDR3 reads CATSLGGGEETQYF. The CDR3 region has the DNA TGTGCCACCAGCTTGGGGGGGGGCGAAGAGACCCAGTACTTC.

The V and J genes are TRBV5-1 and TRBJ1-1; 8 bases match TRBD1. This CDR3 is 16 amino acids long. The germline V gene has CDR1 SGHRS and CDR2 YFSETQ. With V trimmed by 4 bases and J by 3 bases, 11 bases remained unmatched. CDR3 bases: TGCGCCAGCAGCAGGGGGACAGGTGGGTTGGACACTGAAGCTTTCTTT. Its protein is CASSRGTGGLDTEAFF.

This clone is a singleton in its sample. V usage is TRBV6-6 and J usage is TRBJ1-3; unclear D gene. CDR1 and CDR2 from the germline V gene are MNHNY and SVGAGI (reference sequence). The CDR3 consists of 16 residues. V lost 5 bases and J 0 bases, leaving 14 bases between the germline ends. The CDR3, as DNA: TGTGCCAGCAGTCAGACACGTACGAACTCTGGAAACACCATATATTTT. Residues: CASSQTRTNSGNTIYF.

The CDR3 sequence: CASSLGRRGSYEQYF. The CDR3 coding sequence is TGCGCCAGCAGCTTGGGGCGGAGGGGATCCTACGAGCAGTACTTC. This sequence joins TRBV5-1 and TRBJ2-7, with a tentative D call TRBD2 (6 bases). The CDR3 loop spans 15 amino acids. V was trimmed by 0 bases and J by 1 base, leaving 11 bases between them. The V gene's germline CDR1 is SGHRS and CDR2 YFSETQ.

The CDR3 DNA is TGTGCCAGTATCAAGACAGGGTTTTCCTATGGCTACACCTTC. Its translation: CASIKTGFSYGYTF. J is TRBJ1-2 and V is TRBV19; TRBD1 agrees at 7 bases. Per the germline V gene, CDR1 is LNHDA and CDR2 is SQIVND (reference sequence). V shed 7 bases and J 4 bases; nucleotides not matched to a gene: 9. The length of the CDR3 is 14 residues. Looking up the rest from reference TRBV19 and TRBJ1-2 gives the full variable domain: DGGITQSPKYLFRKEGQNVTLSCEQNLNHDAMYWYRQDPGQGLRLIYYSQIVNDFQKGDIAEGYSVSREKKESFPLTVTSAQKNPTAFYLCASIKTGFSYGYTFGSGTRLTVV.

This chain links TRBV27 with TRBJ1-2; 8 bases map to TRBD1. Germline values: CDR1 MNHEY, CDR2 SMNVEV (reference sequence). The CDR3 is made up of 15 amino acids. V shed 2 bases, J shed 0 bases, and the junction held 2 bases outside the gene matches. Written as DNA, the CDR3 is TGTGCCAGCAGTTTAAAACAGGGGGCTAACTATGGCTACACCTTC. This encodes CASSLKQGANYGYTF.

This clone appeared a single time. V usage is TRBV5-8 and J usage is TRBJ1-4, with 11 bases matching TRBD1. Germline lookup yields CDR1 SGHTS and CDR2 YDEGEE. Trimming took 4 bases from V and 10 from J; bases not matched to a gene: 6. The CDR3 consists of 14 residues. CDR3 residues: CASSPDRGRRKLFF. For the CDR3, the DNA is TGTGCCAGCAGCCCGGACAGGGGGCGGAGAAAACTGTTTTTT.

This rearrangement joins TRBV11-2 to TRBJ1-2; 8 nucleotides match TRBD1. Germline V gene lookup returns CDR1 SGHAT and CDR2 FQNNGV. This CDR3 is 15 amino acids long. V gave up 6 bases and J gave up 3 bases; unmatched junction bases: 9. For the CDR3, the DNA is TGTGCCAGCAGAGCTCCCAGGGGGCTGGACTATGGCTACACCTTC. Translation gives CASRAPRGLDYGYTF.

This clone was detected a few times. This chain joins TRBV4-1 and TRBJ1-2; TRBD1 is a possible D gene (6 bases). The V gene lost 1 base and the J gene lost 4 bases, with 19 bases spanning the gap. Germline V CDR1 and CDR2: MGHRA, YSYEKL. The CDR3 runs 17 residues. The CDR3 DNA sequence: TGCGCCAGCAGCCAAGTCGGTAGTTCAGGGGACGGCTATGGCTACACCTTC. This gives the protein CASSQVGSSGDGYGYTF.

The J gene is TRBJ2-7, the V gene TRBV18; D remains unclear. Germline CDR1 is KGHSH and CDR2 is LQKENI. The CDR3 extends over 14 amino acids. V lost 1 base, J lost 2 bases, and 9 bases lay in between. This chain's CDR3 is CASSPRSGPYEQYF. The CDR3 DNA is TGTGCCAGCTCACCACGATCAGGTCCCTACGAGCAGTACTTC.